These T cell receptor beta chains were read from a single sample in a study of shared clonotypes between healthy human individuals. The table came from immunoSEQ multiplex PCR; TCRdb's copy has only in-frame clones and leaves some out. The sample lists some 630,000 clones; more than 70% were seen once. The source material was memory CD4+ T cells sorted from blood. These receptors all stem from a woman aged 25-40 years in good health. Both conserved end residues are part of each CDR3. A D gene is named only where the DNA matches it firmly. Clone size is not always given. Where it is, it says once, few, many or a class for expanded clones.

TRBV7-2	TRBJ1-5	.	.	CASSLRGGSSNQPQHF	TGTGCCAGCAGCTTAAGGGGGGGATCTAGCAATCAGCCCCAGCATTTT
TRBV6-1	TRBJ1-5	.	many	CASKIKTGDQPQHF	TGTGCCAGCAAGATCAAGACAGGCGATCAGCCCCAGCATTTT
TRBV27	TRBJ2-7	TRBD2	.	CASSLLAGEGYEQYF	TGTGCCAGCAGTTTACTAGCGGGAGAAGGGTACGAGCAGTACTTC
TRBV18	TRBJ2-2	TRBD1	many	CASSRGTGDAGELFF	TGTGCCAGCTCTCGCGGGACAGGGGACGCCGGGGAGCTGTTTTTT
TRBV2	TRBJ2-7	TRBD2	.	CASRGTSGSLRYEQYF	TGTGCCAGCAGGGGGACTAGCGGGAGCTTACGCTACGAGCAGTACTTC
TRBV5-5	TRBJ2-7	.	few	CASSLLWNYEQYF	TGTGCCAGCAGCTTACTATGGAACTACGAGCAGTACTTC
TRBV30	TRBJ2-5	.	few	CAWSEGGPETQYF	TGTGCCTGGAGTGAGGGCGGGCCAGAGACCCAGTACTTC
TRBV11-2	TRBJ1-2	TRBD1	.	CASSLRDRDRGPSRDGYTF	TGTGCCAGCAGCCTAAGGGACCGGGACAGGGGGCCTAGCCGGGATGGCTACACCTTC
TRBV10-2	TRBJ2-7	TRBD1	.	CASSPNGQGAGEQYF	TGCGCCAGCAGTCCTAACGGACAGGGGGCCGGCGAGCAGTACTTC
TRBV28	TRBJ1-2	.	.	CASSSPMGTGTGGYTF	TGTGCCAGCAGCTCCCCGATGGGGACTGGGACGGGGGGCTACACCTTC
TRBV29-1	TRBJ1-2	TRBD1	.	CSVEDREGLFSYTF	TGCAGCGTTGAGGACAGGGAGGGCCTGTTTAGCTACACCTTC
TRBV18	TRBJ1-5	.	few	CASSETWGGNQPQHF	TGTGCCAGCTCAGAAACCTGGGGGGGAAATCAGCCCCAGCATTTT
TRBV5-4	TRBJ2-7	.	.	CASSLGSSEFYEQYF	TGTGCCAGCAGCTTGGGTTCAAGCGAGTTCTACGAGCAGTACTTC
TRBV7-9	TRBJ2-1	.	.	CASSYYRDLNNEQFF	TGTGCCAGCAGCTACTACCGGGACTTGAACAATGAGCAGTTCTTC
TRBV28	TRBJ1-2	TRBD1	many	CASSYVRQGASGYTF	TGTGCCAGCAGTTACGTGAGACAGGGGGCCTCTGGCTACACCTTC
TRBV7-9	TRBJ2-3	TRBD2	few	CASSPSPGGSTDTQYF	TGTGCCAGCAGCCCCTCCCCGGGAGGCAGCACAGATACGCAGTATTTT
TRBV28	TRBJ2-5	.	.	CASSSGTDNQETQYF	TGTGCCAGCAGCTCCGGGACGGACAACCAAGAGACCCAGTACTTC
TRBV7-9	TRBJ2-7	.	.	CASSSTQEGLSYEQYF	TGTGCCAGCAGCTCCACCCAGGAAGGCCTCTCCTACGAGCAGTACTTC
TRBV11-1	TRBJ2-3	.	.	CASSLARVRTDTQYF	TGTGCCAGCAGCTTAGCGCGGGTCCGCACAGATACGCAGTATTTT
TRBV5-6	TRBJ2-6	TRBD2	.	CASSYLTSGRSGANVLTF	TGTGCCAGCAGCTACCTGACTAGCGGGAGATCTGGGGCCAACGTCCTGACTTTC
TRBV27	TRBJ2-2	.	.	CASSLNARGMRRDTGELFF	TGTGCCAGCAGTCTAAATGCGCGGGGAATGAGGCGAGACACCGGGGAGCTGTTTTTT
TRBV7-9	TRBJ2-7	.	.	CASSAGHYEQYF	TGTGCCAGCAGCGCAGGCCACTACGAGCAGTACTTC
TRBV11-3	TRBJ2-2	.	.	CASSLDPSALTGELFF	TGTGCCAGCAGTCTCGATCCTAGCGCCCTCACCGGGGAGCTGTTTTTT
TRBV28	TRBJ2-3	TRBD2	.	CASRTGGGRSGMARAQYF	TGTGCCAGCAGAACCGGGGGTGGCCGTAGCGGGATGGCTCGTGCGCAGTATTTT
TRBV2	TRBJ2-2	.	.	CASRAGDLASGELFF	TGTGCCAGCAGGGCAGGGGATCTAGCCTCCGGGGAGCTGTTTTTT
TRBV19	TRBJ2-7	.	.	CASSRQVGPTSYEQYF	TGTGCCAGTAGTAGACAGGTCGGCCCTACCTCCTACGAGCAGTACTTC
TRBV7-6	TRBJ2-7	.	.	CASSSTGTYEQYF	TGTGCCAGCAGCTCCACAGGGACCTACGAGCAGTACTTC
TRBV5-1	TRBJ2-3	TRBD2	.	CASSFAPHSGRTDTQYF	TGCGCCAGCAGCTTCGCCCCACATAGCGGGAGAACAGATACGCAGTATTTT
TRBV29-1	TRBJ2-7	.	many	CSVDSGRNEQYF	TGCAGCGTTGATTCCGGCAGAAACGAGCAGTACTTC